Below, 24 T cell receptor beta chains from the same sample are listed, as sequenced in a study of T-cell memory formation after mild COVID-19. Each CDR3 protein is one row after TCRdb ran MiXCR on the 5' RACE reads. This sample has 450,000 to 650,000 distinct CDR3 sequences, with roughly 20% found just once. The sample was PBMCs or a T cell subset sorted from them (not recorded which). These receptors all come from an adult woman who had mild COVID-19 (a few samples of this study predate the infection). Cell type and time point are not known.

The table lists this clonotype with a few counts. This chain connects TRBV24-1 to TRBJ2-1; 11 nucleotides agree with TRBD2. The V gene end was trimmed by 3 bases and the J gene end by 4 bases; junction bases not matched to a gene: 7. This CDR3 region has 17 residues. CDR1 is KGHDR, CDR2 SFDVKD, per germline. In DNA, the CDR3 is TGTGCCACCAGTGATCCTACCGGGACTAGCGGTTACAATGAGCAGTTCTTC. This gives the protein CATSDPTGTSGYNEQFF.

This clonotype was seen a few times. V usage is TRBV3-1 and J usage is TRBJ2-1; 11 bases line up with TRBD2. The CDR3 spans 16 residues. J lost 8 bases, V lost 0 bases, and 6 bases had no gene match. Germline loops: CDR1 LGHDT, CDR2 YNNKEL (reference sequence). The chain's CDR3 is CASSQDLSGGVDEQFF. The CDR3 DNA reads TGTGCCAGCAGCCAAGATCTTAGCGGGGGGGTCGATGAGCAGTTCTTC.

The chain couples TRBV19 to TRBJ1-2, with D perhaps TRBD1 (5 bases). V shed 5 bases and J shed 4 bases, with 17 bases lying between them. The CDR3 consists of 15 residues. The V gene's germline CDR1 is LNHDA and CDR2 SQIVND (reference sequence). The CDR3 protein is CASSDRRSGGYGYTF. The CDR3 nucleotides are TGTGCCAGTAGTGACAGAAGATCGGGGGGCTATGGCTACACCTTC.

This clonotype has a handful of counts. V gene TRBV20-1 combines with J gene TRBJ2-1; the match to TRBD2 covers 7 bases. This CDR3 has 16 amino acids. From germline, CDR1 is DFQATT and CDR2 SNEGSKA (reference sequence). The J segment lost 0 bases and the V segment lost 3 bases, leaving 8 bases of the junction unmatched. The DNA for the CDR3 is TGCAGTGCTAGTGGTGGAGCGGGGAGCTCCTACAATGAGCAGTTCTTC. Protein product: CSASGGAGSSYNEQFF.

The chain uses TRBV6-5 and TRBJ1-2; possibly TRBD1 for D (6 bases). The germline gives CDR1 MNHEY, CDR2 SVGAGI. The ends were cut back, 8 bases at V and 8 bases at J, with 18 bases in the middle. The length of the CDR3 is 13 residues. The CDR3 DNA follows: TGTGCCAGCGTTGGGTTGACAGGAAGAGGCTACACCTTC. Amino acid sequence: CASVGLTGRGYTF.

The chain uses TRBV27 and TRBJ2-1, with 7 nucleotides matching TRBD2. Per germline, CDR1 MNHEY and CDR2 SMNVEV (reference sequence). The CDR3 is made up of 16 amino acids. J was trimmed by 4 bases and V by 1 base; bases with no gene match: 7. The CDR3 here is CASSLFAGATYNEQFF. CDR3 bases: TGTGCCAGCAGTTTATTCGCGGGAGCAACGTACAATGAGCAGTTCTTC.

This chain links TRBV27 with TRBJ1-6; D ambiguous. Trimming stripped 0 bases from V and 11 bases from J, with 8 bases between. The CDR3 runs to 13 residues. From germline, CDR1 is MNHEY and CDR2 SMNVEV (reference sequence). The DNA of the CDR3 is TGTGCCAGCAGTTTATCGGCGTTGGCACCCCTCCACTTT. This sequence encodes CASSLSALAPLHF.

The rearrangement links TRBV4-3 to TRBJ2-2; D call uncertain. There are 11 residues in the CDR3. V lost 8 bases and J lost 6, with 7 bases in between. Germline CDR1 is LGHNA and CDR2 is YSLEER. This chain's CDR3 is CASPTPGELFF. DNA of the CDR3: TGCGCCAGCCCGACGCCCGGGGAGCTGTTTTTT.

CDR3 region: CSANTAAGGRYEQYF. CDR3 coding DNA: TGCAGTGCAAATACTGCAGCGGGGGGGAGGTACGAGCAGTACTTC. The V and J genes are TRBV20-1 and TRBJ2-7; 10 bases map to TRBD2. The germline V gene has CDR1 DFQATT and CDR2 SNEGSKA (reference sequence). V dropped 6 bases and J dropped 4; count of bases not matched to a gene: 12. The CDR3 covers 15 residues.

This clonotype was seen only a few times. CDR3 coding DNA: TGCAGTGCCTCCCGGGACAGGGGCCGGTACGAGCAGTACTTC. Translated: CSASRDRGRYEQYF. The chain couples TRBV20-1 to TRBJ2-7; the match to TRBD1 covers 10 bases. Germline V lookup: CDR1 DFQATT, CDR2 SNEGSKA (reference sequence). Unmatched junction bases numbered 9, after V lost 6 bases and J lost 4 bases. This CDR3 is 14 amino acids long.

The chain recombines TRBV4-3 with TRBJ1-2, with a weak D call TRBD1 (6 bases). The length of the CDR3 is 15 residues. The V gene lost 0 bases and the J gene lost 7 bases, with 15 bases spanning the gap. CDR1 is LGHNA, CDR2 YSLEER, per germline. In nucleotides, the CDR3 is TGCGCCAGCAGCCAAGAATTAGGGGGTCATGGTGGCTACACCTTC. Encoded protein: CASSQELGGHGGYTF.

This chain links TRBV21-1 with TRBJ2-1; the table assigns TRBD1, which was not confirmed against the DNA. TRBV21-1 is reported as a pseudogene. The CDR3 spans 15 residues. CDR3 bases: TGTGCCAGCTTCCCCGGCCCAGGATCTTACAATGAGCAGTTCTTC. This sequence encodes CASFPGPGSYNEQFF.

V usage is TRBV5-4 and J usage is TRBJ2-3; D call uncertain. The V end was cut by 4 bases, the J end by 0 bases, with 15 bases between. Germline CDR1 is SGHNT and CDR2 is YYREEE (reference sequence). The CDR3 is 16 amino acids. Here the CDR3 reads CASSIGQRLSTDTQYF. DNA for the CDR3: TGTGCCAGCAGCATCGGGCAGAGACTTAGCACAGATACGCAGTATTTT.

The V call is TRBV10-3, the J call TRBJ2-7; D unresolved. Per germline, CDR1 ENHRY and CDR2 SYGVKD. The CDR3 is made up of 16 amino acids. Deletions cut 3 bases from V and 2 bases from J, with 17 bases between. CDR3 sequence: CAISEILLGQAYEQYF. CDR3 bases: TGTGCCATCAGTGAAATCTTACTTGGGCAGGCCTACGAGCAGTACTTC.

The chain links TRBV19 to TRBJ2-7; 10 bases fit TRBD1. CDR3 length equals 14 residues. V lost 6 bases, J lost 6 bases, and 8 bases stayed unmatched. CDR1 LNHDA and CDR2 SQIVND come from the germline V gene (reference sequence). In DNA, the CDR3 is TGTGCCAGTAGGAGACCGGGACAGGGGTCCGAGCAGTACTTC. It specifies CASRRPGQGSEQYF.

In this sample, this clonotype turned up a few times. The CDR3 DNA sequence: TGTGCCACCAGTCCCCCAGACAGGGCATGCGCTTTCTTT. This gives the protein CATSPPDRACAFF. V is TRBV24-1 and J is TRBJ1-1, with TRBD1 matching 7 bases. Germline CDR1 KGHDR, CDR2 SFDVKD. The CDR3 contains 13 residues. Trimming cost V 6 bases and J 11 bases; bases outside gene matches: 11.

This clonotype has a handful of counts. The rearrangement uses TRBV27 and TRBJ2-4; 7 bases are a match to TRBD1. Germline-derived CDR1 and CDR2 are MNHEY and SMNVEV (reference sequence). The V segment lost 5 bases and the J segment 5 bases; nucleotides outside the gene matches: 18. The CDR3 length is 18 residues. The CDR3 loop is CASSSMSVRGIGENIQYF. The CDR3 DNA reads TGTGCCAGCAGTAGCATGAGCGTCAGGGGGATCGGGGAAAACATTCAGTACTTC.

V is TRBV7-9 and J is TRBJ1-2; no clear D gene. Trimming cost V 5 bases and J 8 bases, with 12 bases left between them. CDR1 is SEHNR, CDR2 FQNEAQ, per germline (reference sequence). This CDR3 region has 12 residues. CDR3 in amino acids: CASSNSGEGYTF. As DNA, the CDR3 is TGTGCCAGCAGCAATTCCGGAGAAGGCTACACCTTC.

This chain connects TRBV5-1 to TRBJ2-1; 12 nucleotides agree with TRBD2. This CDR3 region has 15 residues. Germline V gene sequence: CDR1 SGHRS, CDR2 YFSETQ. V was pared by 5 bases and J by 6 bases, with 6 bases of the junction left unmatched. In DNA, the CDR3 is TGCGCCAGCAGACAGACTAGCGGGAGTTCCAATGAGCAGTTCTTC. Residues: CASRQTSGSSNEQFF.

This clonotype was seen more than once but under ten times. The chain joins TRBV20-1 to TRBJ1-1; no clear D. V lost 2 bases and J lost 1, with 8 bases in between. CDR3 size: 13 residues. In germline, CDR1 is DFQATT, CDR2 SNEGSKA (reference sequence). Written as DNA, the CDR3 is TGCAGTGCTAGACCGAAGAAGAACACTGAAGCTTTCTTT. This codes for CSARPKKNTEAFF.

This sequence joins TRBV6-5 and TRBJ2-5; D remains ambiguous. Between the trimmed V and J ends, which lost 6 bases and 2 bases, there was a span of 16 bases. The CDR3 has 15 amino acids. The germline gives CDR1 MNHEY, CDR2 SVGAGI. CDR3 in DNA: TGTGCCAGCAGCTCCGTGCCGTTCAGGCAAGAGACCCAGTACTTC. Its translation is CASSSVPFRQETQYF.

This clonotype has a handful of counts. The gene calls are TRBV7-9 and TRBJ1-5; D ambiguous. Germline V gene lookup returns CDR1 SEHNR and CDR2 FQNEAQ (reference sequence). V was trimmed by 5 bases and J by 8 bases, leaving 10 bases between them. This CDR3 region has 12 residues. CDR3 DNA: TGTGCCAGCAGCCTAGGGTCGGAGCCCCAGCATTTT. Translating gives CASSLGSEPQHF.

This clonotype has a handful of counts. V is TRBV20-1 and J is TRBJ2-1; 12 nucleotides align to TRBD2. The CDR3 extends over 18 amino acids. Per germline, CDR1 DFQATT and CDR2 SNEGSKA (reference sequence). V lost 5 bases and J lost 2; bases outside the gene matches: 13. The CDR3 spells CSAPNRLAGVGAYNEQFF. CDR3 nucleotides: TGCAGTGCTCCCAATCGACTAGCGGGAGTTGGGGCCTACAATGAGCAGTTCTTC.

This clonotype was detected only a few times. This chain uses TRBV20-1 with TRBJ2-7; 8 bases align to TRBD2. Trimming at V came to 3 bases and at J to 4 bases, leaving 5 bases not matched to a gene. This CDR3 is built from 13 residues. CDR1 is DFQATT, CDR2 SNEGSKA, per germline (reference sequence). CDR3 sequence: CSASGLARYEQYF. The DNA of the CDR3 is TGCAGTGCTAGTGGACTAGCTAGATACGAGCAGTACTTC.